The clone carrying this T cell receptor (beta chain) was picked up a small number of times. The antigen is undetermined. The sample comes from a study of identical twins. Study findings and constraints: Invariant cells of the MAIT and iNKT types might have partly distorted the zero-insertion analyses.

V lost 4 bases to trimming and J lost 0 bases, with 10 bases between them. CDR3 length: 14 amino acids. Germline V lookup: CDR1 SGHDT, CDR2 YYEEEE. MiXCR was run by TCRdb on the 5' RACE reads, yielding one entry per CDR3 protein. Seen here are about 730,000 distinct CDR3 sequences, approximately 22% observed once, and the top ten hold about 4.3%. In addition, the sample was reused for a study of T cells expressing NK-cell markers.

This clonotype was sampled from a woman aged 18-29 years in good health. This chain uses TRBV5-6 with TRBJ2-5; no definite D call. Sequences were obtained from PBMCs. The CDR3: CASSMDVYQETQYF. The CDR3 nucleotides read TGTGCCAGCAGCATGGACGTCTACCAAGAGACCCAGTACTTC.